This paragraph reports one T cell receptor beta chain. This specimen includes other DNA sequences encoding the same CDR3. Followed longitudinally, the Seattle patients had been enrolled during active infection. Germline CDR1 GTSNPN, CDR2 SVGIG (reference sequence). V lost 0 bases and J lost 4, with 7 bases in between. The CDR3 loop spans 13 amino acids. As handled by the study authors: Amplification of reference gene primers was used by the study to estimate nucleated cell counts. Method: immunoSEQ multiplex PCR; TCRdb's copy keeps in-frame clones and lacks some. V, J and clone size derive from that table, while D and trimming were established from the DNA sequence. The table shows approximately 99,000 clones, with 70% to 90% occurring only once. The source of the sample is a study of blood T cell repertoires in COVID-19. Across the whole study: Donors in the United States, Italy and Spain gave samples during acute or convalescent COVID-19. T cells, B-cell-depleted T cells, or PBMCs supplied cDNA or gDNA.

The sequence was obtained from a man between 50 and 59 years old with COVID-19, enrolled during active disease. The source material was peripheral blood. This chain joins TRBV30 and TRBJ1-5; D uncertain. The CDR3 region has the DNA TGTGCCTGGAGTGTACGTGAGAATCAGCCCCAGCATTTT. Translated, it gives CAWSVRENQPQHF.